The 25 T cell receptor beta chains given below trace back to one sample, sequenced in a study of human T cells and chemical hapten exposure. TCRdb reanalysed the RACE reads using MiXCR and keeps one entry per CDR3 protein. The sample holds about 40,000 distinct CDR3 sequences, around 3% seen once. Time point denoted: patch test 2, 6 weeks after DPC sensitization. Regarding treatment: therapeutic diphenylcyclopropenone sensitization with weekly scalp DPC. Sequencing used whole blood, obtained in connection with sensitization to the hapten diphenylcyclopropenone (DPC). Receptors originate from a man aged 35 to 55 with alopecia areata. Some clones in this sample may be carry-over from other donors' samples.

This clonotype was seen repeatedly, ten times or more. V is TRBV29-1 and J is TRBJ2-3; TRBD1 matches 7 bases. The CDR3 length is 13 residues. CDR1 and CDR2 from the germline V gene are SQVTM and ANQGSEA. J was trimmed by 2 bases and V by 3 bases; bases with no gene match: 2. The chain's CDR3 is CSVDRGYTDTQYF. The CDR3 DNA follows: TGCAGCGTTGACAGGGGGTACACAGATACGCAGTATTTT.

Ten or more counts support this clonotype. The CDR3 nucleotides are TGTGCCAGCAGCCCTATCGGGCTAGCGGGAGCCAAAAACATTCAGTACTTC. It specifies CASSPIGLAGAKNIQYF. The chain is built from TRBV7-2 and TRBJ2-4, with 8 bases fitting TRBD2. Germline loops: CDR1 SGHTA, CDR2 FQGNSA. Trimming at V came to 5 bases and at J to 0 bases, leaving 9 bases not matched to a gene. The CDR3 sequence is 17 residues long.

This clonotype was counted ten times or more. The chain links TRBV29-1 to TRBJ2-3; 9 bases match TRBD1. V was pared by 7 bases and J by 1 base, with 3 bases of the junction left unmatched. Germline loops: CDR1 SQVTM, CDR2 ANQGSEA. The CDR3 has 13 residues. For the CDR3, the DNA is TGCAGCGGATGGACAGGGGGCACAGATACGCAGTATTTT. Encoded protein: CSGWTGGTDTQYF.

The V call is TRBV19, the J call TRBJ2-2; 13 positions agree with TRBD2. V lost 5 bases, J lost 4 bases, and 4 bases stayed unmatched. The CDR3 totals 16 residues. Germline CDR1 LNHDA, CDR2 SQIVND (reference sequence). The CDR3 loop reads CASSWGLAGLTGELFF. The CDR3 DNA reads TGTGCCAGTAGTTGGGGACTAGCGGGACTCACCGGGGAGCTGTTTTTT.

The sample holds many counts of this clonotype. V is TRBV20-1 and J is TRBJ2-5, with 8 bases aligning to TRBD1. V trimming: 0 bases; J trimming: 4 bases; junction bases outside the gene matches: 7. Germline V lookup: CDR1 DFQATT, CDR2 SNEGSKA (reference sequence). The CDR3 is 15 amino acids. The CDR3 region has the DNA TGCAGTGCTAGAGATGGACAGGGATTCGGAGAGACCCAGTACTTC. It yields the protein CSARDGQGFGETQYF.

In its sample, this clonotype was seen many times. The rearrangement joins TRBV12-3 or TRBV12-4 to TRBJ1-5, with D perhaps TRBD1 (5 bases). The V end was cut by 4 bases, the J end by 4 bases, with 14 bases between. The CDR3 is 15 amino acids. CDR3 in DNA: TGTGCCAGCAGTTCGCGCTCCCAGGGAAATCAGCCCCAGCATTTT. Translation gives CASSSRSQGNQPQHF.

This clonotype has ten or more counts. V and J are TRBV12-3 or TRBV12-4 and TRBJ1-1; the D is unclear. V shed 5 bases and J shed 1 base, with 2 bases lying between them. This CDR3 contains 11 residues. This CDR3 is CASSKNTEAFF. The CDR3 DNA is TGTGCCAGCAGTAAGAACACTGAAGCTTTCTTT.

The table lists this clonotype with many counts. The genes are TRBV7-8 and TRBJ2-2, with D perhaps matching TRBD2 (6 bases). V lost 5 bases to trimming and J lost 1 base, with 11 bases between them. Germline lookup yields CDR1 SGHVS and CDR2 FQNEAQ. The CDR3 sequence is 15 residues long. CDR3: CASSVNSGNTGELFF. In nucleotides, the CDR3 is TGTGCCAGCAGCGTTAATAGCGGGAACACCGGGGAGCTGTTTTTT.

Remarks on this clonotype: Possible read error: a much larger clone is one base away. The chain joins TRBV3-1 to TRBJ2-7; TRBD1 matches at 7 bases. The CDR3 length is 14 residues. The junction had 3 bases not matched to a gene; V was cut back by 4 bases and J by 0 bases. CDR1 and CDR2 from the germline V gene are LGHDT and YNNKEL (reference sequence). The CDR3 loop is CASSRGTVSYEQYF. Here the CDR3 DNA reads TGTGCCAGCAGCCGAGGGACAGTCTCCTACGAGCAGTACTTC.

This clonotype was picked up many times. The genes are TRBV29-1 and TRBJ2-1, with D uncertain. CDR3 length: 13 amino acids. Germline V CDR1 and CDR2: SQVTM, ANQGSEA. V dropped 2 bases and J dropped 0 bases, with 5 bases sitting between them. The CDR3 sequence: CSVELSSYNEQFF. DNA for the CDR3: TGCAGCGTTGAACTCAGCTCCTACAATGAGCAGTTCTTC.

In its sample, this clonotype was seen many times. This chain connects TRBV7-2 to TRBJ2-7; D unclear. Trimming pared 5 bases from V and 3 bases from J, leaving 14 bases between. The CDR3 contains 14 residues. Germline CDR1 reads SGHTA; CDR2 reads FQGNSA. CDR3 loop: CASSRDQVNYEQYF. The CDR3 DNA reads TGTGCCAGCAGCCGTGATCAGGTTAACTACGAGCAGTACTTC.

A few counts support this clonotype. The chain combines TRBV12-3 or TRBV12-4 with TRBJ1-3; 9 bases are a match to TRBD1. V was pared by 6 bases and J by 3 bases, with 3 bases of the junction left unmatched. The CDR3 is 14 residues long. The CDR3 nucleotides are TGTGCCAGCAGCGAGACAGGGGGTGGAAACACCATATATTTT. Its protein product is CASSETGGGNTIYF.

This clonotype was seen many times. V usage is TRBV28 and J usage is TRBJ2-3; 8 bases map to TRBD2. The J segment lost 0 bases and the V segment lost 2 bases, leaving 1 base of the junction unmatched. This CDR3 comprises 15 residues. In germline, CDR1 is MDHEN, CDR2 SYDVKM. Here the CDR3 reads CASSLPSGSTDTQYF. The CDR3 nucleotides read TGTGCCAGCAGTTTACCTAGCGGGAGCACAGATACGCAGTATTTT.

There are many counts of this clonotype. This CDR3 is CASSSQGNEQFF. CDR3 nucleotide sequence: TGTGCCAGCAGCTCTCAGGGCAATGAGCAGTTCTTC. The chain links TRBV7-9 to TRBJ2-1, with TRBD1 as a possible D gene (5 bases). V dropped 4 bases and J dropped 6 bases, with 7 bases sitting between them. CDR3 length: 12 residues. Germline values: CDR1 SEHNR, CDR2 FQNEAQ (reference sequence).

This clonotype was observed a few times. The CDR3 region is CASSYSNRLTSNYGYTF. CDR3 bases: TGTGCCAGCAGTTATTCAAACAGGCTTACAAGTAACTATGGCTACACCTTC. The rearrangement links TRBV6-6 to TRBJ1-2, with D perhaps matching TRBD1 (5 bases). Trimming removed 3 bases at V and 1 base at J, with 18 bases between. The CDR3 loop spans 17 amino acids. The V gene's germline CDR1 is MNHNY and CDR2 SVGAGI (reference sequence).

This clonotype appeared many times. The rearrangement uses TRBV20-1 and TRBJ1-2; a weak D match, TRBD1 (5 bases). In germline, CDR1 is DFQATT, CDR2 SNEGSKA (reference sequence). The V end lost 3 bases, the J end lost 5 bases, and 13 bases lay between the germline ends. The CDR3 extends over 13 amino acids. CDR3 bases: TGCAGTGCTAGTCCCCAGGGCCCTTATGGCTACACCTTC. Protein product: CSASPQGPYGYTF.

This clonotype has a count of ten or more. The chain recombines TRBV12-3 or TRBV12-4 with TRBJ2-3; tentative D call: TRBD2 (6 bases). The V end was cut by 3 bases, the J end by 0 bases, with 10 bases between. The CDR3 has 15 amino acids. This CDR3 reads CASSLRGLSTDTQYF. The CDR3 coding sequence is TGTGCCAGCAGTTTGAGAGGACTAAGCACAGATACGCAGTATTTT.

This clonotype was picked up many times. This chain connects TRBV28 to TRBJ2-4; 11 nucleotides agree with TRBD1. The CDR3 sequence is 15 residues long. With 5 bases clipped from V and 8 bases from J, the junction kept 8 bases outside the gene matches. Germline V gene lookup returns CDR1 MDHEN and CDR2 SYDVKM. The CDR3 sequence is CASSASGTGGDIQYF. The CDR3 nucleotides read TGTGCCAGCAGTGCTTCCGGGACAGGGGGAGACATTCAGTACTTC.

This chain connects TRBV28 to TRBJ2-7; no firm D call. CDR3 length: 12 residues. V gave up 2 bases and J gave up 7 bases, with 9 bases separating them. Germline V lookup: CDR1 MDHEN, CDR2 SYDVKM. The CDR3 sequence: CASSLMVEEQYF. The CDR3 nucleotides read TGTGCCAGCAGTTTAATGGTGGAAGAGCAGTACTTC.

This clonotype has at least ten counts. The chain employs TRBV5-1 and TRBJ2-1; D is ambiguous. Germline CDR1 is SGHRS and CDR2 is YFSETQ. The CDR3 spans 13 residues. V gave up 4 bases and J gave up 6 bases, with 11 bases separating them. This CDR3 is CASSPAPPNEQFF. CDR3 DNA: TGCGCCAGCAGCCCCGCTCCGCCCAATGAGCAGTTCTTC.

This clonotype was recorded many times. V and J are TRBV12-3 or TRBV12-4 and TRBJ2-1; the match to TRBD2 covers 16 bases. There are 16 residues in the CDR3. Trimming took 6 bases from V and 9 from J; bases not matched to a gene: 8. In DNA form, the CDR3 reads TGTGCCAGCAGAACCGGGACTAGCGGGAGGGCCGGTGAGCAGTTCTTC. Its protein is CASRTGTSGRAGEQFF.

In its sample, this clonotype was seen many times. The genes are TRBV6-1 and TRBJ1-1; D is unclear. The ends were cut back, 6 bases at V and 2 bases at J, with 10 bases in the middle. Germline V lookup: CDR1 MNHNS, CDR2 SASEGT. The CDR3 has 13 amino acids. The CDR3 sequence: CASRGRPNTEAFF. The CDR3 DNA sequence: TGTGCCAGCAGAGGCAGGCCTAACACTGAAGCTTTCTTT.

There are many counts of this clonotype. The rearrangement joins TRBV2 to TRBJ1-1; 8 bases are a match to TRBD1. The germline CDR1 and CDR2 sequences are SNHLY and FYNNEI. With 2 bases clipped from V and 5 bases from J, the junction kept 4 bases outside the gene matches. The length of the CDR3 is 14 residues. The CDR3 spells CASSERTGRTEAFF. The DNA for the CDR3 is TGTGCCAGCAGTGAACGGACAGGGCGGACTGAAGCTTTCTTT. Supplemented by reference TRBV2 and TRBJ1-1, the full variable domain reads EPEVTQTPSHQVTQMGQEVILRCVPISNHLYFYWYRQILGQKVEFLVSFYNNEISEKSEIFDDQFSVERPDGSNFTLKIRSTKLEDSAMYFCASSERTGRTEAFFGQGTRLTVV.

This clonotype was seen ten or more times. The V and J genes are TRBV28 and TRBJ2-3, with D possibly TRBD1 on 5 matching bases. Trimming cost V 7 bases and J 4 bases, with 12 bases left between them. The V gene's germline CDR1 is MDHEN and CDR2 SYDVKM. This CDR3 contains 13 residues. The CDR3 bases are TGTGCCAGCAATAAGCAGGGCCCAGATACGCAGTATTTT. Translating gives CASNKQGPDTQYF. The full variable domain, completed using reference TRBV28 and TRBJ2-3, is DVKVTQSSRYLVKRTGEKVFLECVQDMDHENMFWYRQDPGLGLRLIYFSYDVKMKEKGDIPEGYSVSREKKERFSLILESASTNQTSMYLCASNKQGPDTQYFGPGTRLTVL.

This clonotype was picked up many times. The V call is TRBV27, the J call TRBJ2-1; 8 bases fit TRBD2. The junction had 4 bases not matched to a gene; V was cut back by 5 bases and J by 4 bases. The CDR3 runs to 14 residues. Germline V gene data show CDR1 as MNHEY and CDR2 as SMNVEV (reference sequence). CDR3 nucleotides: TGTGCCAGCAGTCCATCGGGAGGGTACAATGAGCAGTTCTTC. It translates to CASSPSGGYNEQFF.